The T cell receptor (beta chain) under discussion was sequenced for a study of Ad26.COV2.S vaccination and SARS-CoV-2 variants. A note on this clone: Its target is not known.

Treatment: over 15 received Ad26.COV2.S at low or high dose, single or two shots; about five received placebo; per-sample allocation not given. Sampling was done on day 63 after the first vaccine or placebo injection. At a Boston site, the person donating was an adult of 18-55 years. An Ad26 vector expressing Wuhan-strain SARS-CoV-2 spike constituted the vaccine. Broader study findings: It is possible that the TCR breadth and depth analyses underestimated the total T cell responses. For non-spike TCRs, breadth in vaccine recipients resembled that in placebo recipients.

Trimming stripped 7 bases from V and 2 bases from J, with 9 bases between. The length of the CDR3 is 13 residues. CDR1 is MNHEY, CDR2 SMNVEV, per germline (reference sequence). Data came from immunoSEQ multiplex PCR; TCRdb stores just in-frame clones and leaves some out. Among some 520,000 clones listed, approximately 90% were seen once. The chain employs TRBV27 and TRBJ2-1; D remains unclear. The clonotype was recovered from a person aged 18-60 years who received the Ad26.COV2.S COVID-19 vaccine or a placebo. The sequenced sample was peripheral blood, obtained in a trial of Ad26.COV2.S vaccine versus placebo. DNA for the CDR3: TGTGCCAGCATGCCACCGCCCTACAATGAGCAGTTCTTC. It yields the protein CASMPPPYNEQFF.